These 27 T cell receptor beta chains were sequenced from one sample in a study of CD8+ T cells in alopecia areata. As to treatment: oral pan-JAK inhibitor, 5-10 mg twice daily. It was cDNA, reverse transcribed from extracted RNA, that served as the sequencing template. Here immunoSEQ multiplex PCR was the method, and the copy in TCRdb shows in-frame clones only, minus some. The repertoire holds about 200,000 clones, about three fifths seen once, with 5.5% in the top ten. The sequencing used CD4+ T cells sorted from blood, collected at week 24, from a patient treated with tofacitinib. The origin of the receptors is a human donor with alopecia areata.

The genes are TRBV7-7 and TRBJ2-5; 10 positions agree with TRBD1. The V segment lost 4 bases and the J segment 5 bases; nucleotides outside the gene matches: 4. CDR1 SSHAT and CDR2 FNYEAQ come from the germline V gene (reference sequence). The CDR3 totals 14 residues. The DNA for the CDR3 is TGTGCCAGCAGCTCTGGGACAGGGGAGGAGACCCAGTACTTC. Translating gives CASSSGTGEETQYF.

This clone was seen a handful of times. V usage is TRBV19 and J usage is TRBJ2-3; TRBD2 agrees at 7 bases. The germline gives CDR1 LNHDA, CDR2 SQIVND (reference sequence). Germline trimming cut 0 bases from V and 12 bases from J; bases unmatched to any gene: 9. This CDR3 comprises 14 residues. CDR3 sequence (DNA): TGTGCCAGTAGTATAGATCCAGCGGGGAATTCACAGTATTTT. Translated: CASSIDPAGNSQYF.

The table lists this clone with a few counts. The DNA of the CDR3 is TGTGCCAGCAAACGACTAGCGGGCGTAACATACAATGAGCAGTTCTTC. This translates into CASKRLAGVTYNEQFF. The rearrangement uses TRBV2 and TRBJ2-1; 10 bases map to TRBD2. V shed 7 bases and J 4 bases; nucleotides not matched to a gene: 10. This CDR3 has 16 residues. Per germline, CDR1 SNHLY and CDR2 FYNNEI.

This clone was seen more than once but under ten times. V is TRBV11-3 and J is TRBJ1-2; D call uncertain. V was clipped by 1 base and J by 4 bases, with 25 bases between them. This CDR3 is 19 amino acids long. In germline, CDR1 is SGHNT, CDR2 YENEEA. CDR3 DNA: TGTGCCAGCAGCTTAGGGGAGGAAGGTGGCAGCTCCATCGTCTATGGCTACACCTTC. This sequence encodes CASSLGEEGGSSIVYGYTF.

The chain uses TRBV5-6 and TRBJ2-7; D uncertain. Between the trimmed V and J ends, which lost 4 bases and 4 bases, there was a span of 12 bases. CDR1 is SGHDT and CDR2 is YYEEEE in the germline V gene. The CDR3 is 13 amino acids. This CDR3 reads CASSPGLEYEQYF. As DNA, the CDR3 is TGTGCCAGCAGCCCCGGCCTAGAATACGAGCAGTACTTC.

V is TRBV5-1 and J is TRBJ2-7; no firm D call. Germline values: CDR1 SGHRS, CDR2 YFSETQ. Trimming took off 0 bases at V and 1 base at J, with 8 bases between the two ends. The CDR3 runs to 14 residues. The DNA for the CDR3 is TGCGCCAGCAGCTTGGGGGGAAAATCCTACGAGCAGTACTTC. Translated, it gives CASSLGGKSYEQYF.

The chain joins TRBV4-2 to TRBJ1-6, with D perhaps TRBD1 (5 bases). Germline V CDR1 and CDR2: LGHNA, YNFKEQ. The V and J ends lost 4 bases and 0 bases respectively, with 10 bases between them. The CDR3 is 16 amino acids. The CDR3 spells CASSRGGSSYNSPLHF. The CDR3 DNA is TGTGCCAGCAGCCGCGGGGGGAGCTCCTATAATTCACCCCTCCACTTT.

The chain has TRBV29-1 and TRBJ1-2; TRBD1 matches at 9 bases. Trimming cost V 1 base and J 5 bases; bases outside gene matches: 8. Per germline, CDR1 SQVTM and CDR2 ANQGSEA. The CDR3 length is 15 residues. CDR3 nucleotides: TGCAGCGTTGAAGTCAACAGGGGGCGAGGGTATGGCTACACCTTC. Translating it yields CSVEVNRGRGYGYTF.

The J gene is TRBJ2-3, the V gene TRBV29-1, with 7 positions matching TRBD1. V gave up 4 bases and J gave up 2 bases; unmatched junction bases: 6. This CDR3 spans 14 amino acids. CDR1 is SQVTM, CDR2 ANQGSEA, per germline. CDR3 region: CSVGDRAHTDTQYF. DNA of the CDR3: TGCAGCGTTGGCGACAGGGCCCACACAGATACGCAGTATTTT.

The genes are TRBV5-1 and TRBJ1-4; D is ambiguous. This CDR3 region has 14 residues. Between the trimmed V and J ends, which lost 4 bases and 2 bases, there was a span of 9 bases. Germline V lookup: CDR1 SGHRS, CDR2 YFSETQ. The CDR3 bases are TGCGCCAGCAGCCCGCAGGTCACTAATGAAAAACTGTTTTTT. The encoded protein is CASSPQVTNEKLFF. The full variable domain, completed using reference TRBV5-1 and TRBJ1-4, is KAGVTQTPRYLIKTRGQQVTLSCSPISGHRSVSWYQQTPGQGLQFLFEYFSETQRNKGNFPGRFSGRQFSNSRSEMNVSTLELGDSALYLCASSPQVTNEKLFFGSGTQLSVL.

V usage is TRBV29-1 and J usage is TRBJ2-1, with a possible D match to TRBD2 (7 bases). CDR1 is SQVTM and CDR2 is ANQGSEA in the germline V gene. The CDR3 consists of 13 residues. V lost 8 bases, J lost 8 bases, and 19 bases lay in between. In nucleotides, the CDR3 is TGCAGCACCCTTGGGGGGGCGGTCTATGAGCAGTTCTTC. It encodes CSTLGGAVYEQFF.

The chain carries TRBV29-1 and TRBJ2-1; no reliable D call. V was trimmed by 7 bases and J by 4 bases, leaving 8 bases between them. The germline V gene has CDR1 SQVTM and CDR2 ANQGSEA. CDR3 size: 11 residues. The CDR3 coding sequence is TGCAGCGACCTTCAATACAATGAGCAGTTCTTC. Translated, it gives CSDLQYNEQFF.

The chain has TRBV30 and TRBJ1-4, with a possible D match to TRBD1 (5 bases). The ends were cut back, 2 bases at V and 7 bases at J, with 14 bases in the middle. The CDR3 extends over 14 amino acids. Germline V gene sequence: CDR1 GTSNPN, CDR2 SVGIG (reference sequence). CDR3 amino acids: CAWSFGTASEKLFF. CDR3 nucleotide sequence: TGTGCCTGGAGTTTCGGGACGGCGAGTGAAAAACTGTTTTTT.

The CDR3 bases are TGCGCCAGCAGCCCCACTAGCGGGGGCTTACTAGATACGCAGTATTTT. Its translation: CASSPTSGGLLDTQYF. This chain connects TRBV5-1 to TRBJ2-3, with 11 bases identical to TRBD2. The V segment lost 4 bases and the J segment 5 bases; nucleotides outside the gene matches: 9. Germline-derived CDR1 and CDR2 are SGHRS and YFSETQ. This CDR3 is 16 amino acids long.

The CDR3 is CASSLWSYQPQHF. The CDR3 nucleotides read TGTGCCAGCAGTTTATGGTCGTATCAGCCCCAGCATTTT. This sequence joins TRBV28 and TRBJ1-5; D unresolved. Germline V lookup: CDR1 MDHEN, CDR2 SYDVKM. The CDR3 contains 13 residues. The V gene lost 0 bases and the J gene lost 5 bases, with 5 bases spanning the gap.

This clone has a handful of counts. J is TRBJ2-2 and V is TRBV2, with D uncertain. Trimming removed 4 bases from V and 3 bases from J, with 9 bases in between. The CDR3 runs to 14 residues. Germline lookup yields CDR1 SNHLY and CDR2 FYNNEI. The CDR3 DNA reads TGTGCCAGCAGTGTGACCCGTGACACCGGGGAGCTGTTTTTT. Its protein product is CASSVTRDTGELFF.

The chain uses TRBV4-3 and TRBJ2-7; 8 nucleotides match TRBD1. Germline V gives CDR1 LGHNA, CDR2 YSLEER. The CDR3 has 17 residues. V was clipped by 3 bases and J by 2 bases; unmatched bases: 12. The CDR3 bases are TGCGCCAGCAGCCACGCCGTTTCGGGACAGGCAGCCTACGAGCAGTACTTC. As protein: CASSHAVSGQAAYEQYF.

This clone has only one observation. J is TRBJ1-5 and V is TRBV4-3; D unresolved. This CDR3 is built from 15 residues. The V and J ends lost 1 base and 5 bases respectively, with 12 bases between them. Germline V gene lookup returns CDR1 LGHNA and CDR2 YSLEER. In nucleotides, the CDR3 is TGCGCCAGCAGCCAAGCGGCGAGGATTGATCAGCCCCAGCATTTT. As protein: CASSQAARIDQPQHF.

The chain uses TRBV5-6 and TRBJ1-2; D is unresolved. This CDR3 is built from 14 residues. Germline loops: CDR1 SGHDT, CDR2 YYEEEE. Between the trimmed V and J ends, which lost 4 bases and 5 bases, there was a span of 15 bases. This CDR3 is CASSQTGVTYGYTF. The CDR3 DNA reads TGTGCCAGCAGCCAAACCGGGGTAACGTATGGCTACACCTTC.

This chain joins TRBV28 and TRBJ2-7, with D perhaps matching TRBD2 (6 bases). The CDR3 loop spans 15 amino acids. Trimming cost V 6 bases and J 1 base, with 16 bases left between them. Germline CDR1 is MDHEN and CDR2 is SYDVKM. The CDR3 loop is CASSGPGTRSYEQYF. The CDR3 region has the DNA TGTGCCAGCAGCGGGCCCGGGACTCGATCCTACGAGCAGTACTTC.

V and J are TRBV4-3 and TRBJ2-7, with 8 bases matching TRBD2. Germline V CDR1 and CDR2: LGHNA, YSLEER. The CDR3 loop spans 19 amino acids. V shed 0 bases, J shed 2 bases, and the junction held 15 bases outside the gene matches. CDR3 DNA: TGCGCCAGCAGCCAAGAAATAGGTCGGAGCGGGGGCTTCGCCTACGAGCAGTACTTC. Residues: CASSQEIGRSGGFAYEQYF.

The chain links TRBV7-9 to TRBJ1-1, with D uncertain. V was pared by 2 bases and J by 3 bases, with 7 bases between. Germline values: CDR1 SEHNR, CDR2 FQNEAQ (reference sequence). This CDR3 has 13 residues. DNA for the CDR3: TGTGCCAGCAGCTTATCTGGTGACACTGAAGCTTTCTTT. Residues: CASSLSGDTEAFF. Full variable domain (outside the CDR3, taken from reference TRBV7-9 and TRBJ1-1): DTGVSQNPRHKITKRGQNVTFRCDPISEHNRLYWYRQTLGQGPEFLTYFQNEAQLEKSRLLSDRFSAERPKGSFSTLEIQRTEQGDSAMYLCASSLSGDTEAFFGQGTRLTVV.

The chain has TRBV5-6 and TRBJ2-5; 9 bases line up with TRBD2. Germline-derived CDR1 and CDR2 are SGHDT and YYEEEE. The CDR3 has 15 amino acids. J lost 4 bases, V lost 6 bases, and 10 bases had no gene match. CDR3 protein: CASTPSGLAGETQYF. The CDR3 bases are TGTGCCAGCACCCCATCGGGACTAGCTGGAGAGACCCAGTACTTC.

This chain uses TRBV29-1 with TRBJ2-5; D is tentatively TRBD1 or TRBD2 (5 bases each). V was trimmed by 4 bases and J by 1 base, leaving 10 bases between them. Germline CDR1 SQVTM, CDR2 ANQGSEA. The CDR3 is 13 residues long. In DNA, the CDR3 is TGCAGCGTTGTAGAGGGGATCCAAGAGACCCAGTACTTC. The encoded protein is CSVVEGIQETQYF.

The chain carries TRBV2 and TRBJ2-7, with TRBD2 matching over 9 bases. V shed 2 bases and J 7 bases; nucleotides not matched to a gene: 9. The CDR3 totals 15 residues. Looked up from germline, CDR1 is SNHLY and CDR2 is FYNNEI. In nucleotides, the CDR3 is TGTGCCAGCAGTGAACCAGCGGGGGGAATGGCTGAGCAGTACTTC. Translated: CASSEPAGGMAEQYF.

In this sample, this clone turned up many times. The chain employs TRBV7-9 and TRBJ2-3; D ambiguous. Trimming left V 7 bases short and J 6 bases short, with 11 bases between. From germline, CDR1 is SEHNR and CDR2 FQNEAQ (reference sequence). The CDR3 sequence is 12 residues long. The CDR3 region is CASTLEVDTQYF. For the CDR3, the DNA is TGTGCCAGCACCCTCGAAGTGGATACGCAGTATTTT.

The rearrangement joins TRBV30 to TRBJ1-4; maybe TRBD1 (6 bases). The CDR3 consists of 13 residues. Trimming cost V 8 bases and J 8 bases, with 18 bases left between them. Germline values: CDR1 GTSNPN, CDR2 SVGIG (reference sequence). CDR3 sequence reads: CAGSQGRGEKLFF. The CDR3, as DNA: TGTGCCGGATCACAGGGAAGAGGAGAAAAACTGTTTTTT.